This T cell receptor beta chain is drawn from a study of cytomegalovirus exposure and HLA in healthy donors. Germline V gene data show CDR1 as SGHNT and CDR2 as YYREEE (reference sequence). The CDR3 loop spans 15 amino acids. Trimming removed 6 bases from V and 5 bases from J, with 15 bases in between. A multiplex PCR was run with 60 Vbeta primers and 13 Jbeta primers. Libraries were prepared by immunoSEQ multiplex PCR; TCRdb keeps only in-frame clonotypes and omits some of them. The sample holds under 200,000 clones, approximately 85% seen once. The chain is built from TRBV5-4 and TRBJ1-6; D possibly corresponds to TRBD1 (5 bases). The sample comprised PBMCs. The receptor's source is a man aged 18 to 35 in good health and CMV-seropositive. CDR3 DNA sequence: TGTGCCAGCACCCGGGCGTCGGGGGATAATTCACCCCTCCACTTT. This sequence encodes CASTRASGDNSPLHF.